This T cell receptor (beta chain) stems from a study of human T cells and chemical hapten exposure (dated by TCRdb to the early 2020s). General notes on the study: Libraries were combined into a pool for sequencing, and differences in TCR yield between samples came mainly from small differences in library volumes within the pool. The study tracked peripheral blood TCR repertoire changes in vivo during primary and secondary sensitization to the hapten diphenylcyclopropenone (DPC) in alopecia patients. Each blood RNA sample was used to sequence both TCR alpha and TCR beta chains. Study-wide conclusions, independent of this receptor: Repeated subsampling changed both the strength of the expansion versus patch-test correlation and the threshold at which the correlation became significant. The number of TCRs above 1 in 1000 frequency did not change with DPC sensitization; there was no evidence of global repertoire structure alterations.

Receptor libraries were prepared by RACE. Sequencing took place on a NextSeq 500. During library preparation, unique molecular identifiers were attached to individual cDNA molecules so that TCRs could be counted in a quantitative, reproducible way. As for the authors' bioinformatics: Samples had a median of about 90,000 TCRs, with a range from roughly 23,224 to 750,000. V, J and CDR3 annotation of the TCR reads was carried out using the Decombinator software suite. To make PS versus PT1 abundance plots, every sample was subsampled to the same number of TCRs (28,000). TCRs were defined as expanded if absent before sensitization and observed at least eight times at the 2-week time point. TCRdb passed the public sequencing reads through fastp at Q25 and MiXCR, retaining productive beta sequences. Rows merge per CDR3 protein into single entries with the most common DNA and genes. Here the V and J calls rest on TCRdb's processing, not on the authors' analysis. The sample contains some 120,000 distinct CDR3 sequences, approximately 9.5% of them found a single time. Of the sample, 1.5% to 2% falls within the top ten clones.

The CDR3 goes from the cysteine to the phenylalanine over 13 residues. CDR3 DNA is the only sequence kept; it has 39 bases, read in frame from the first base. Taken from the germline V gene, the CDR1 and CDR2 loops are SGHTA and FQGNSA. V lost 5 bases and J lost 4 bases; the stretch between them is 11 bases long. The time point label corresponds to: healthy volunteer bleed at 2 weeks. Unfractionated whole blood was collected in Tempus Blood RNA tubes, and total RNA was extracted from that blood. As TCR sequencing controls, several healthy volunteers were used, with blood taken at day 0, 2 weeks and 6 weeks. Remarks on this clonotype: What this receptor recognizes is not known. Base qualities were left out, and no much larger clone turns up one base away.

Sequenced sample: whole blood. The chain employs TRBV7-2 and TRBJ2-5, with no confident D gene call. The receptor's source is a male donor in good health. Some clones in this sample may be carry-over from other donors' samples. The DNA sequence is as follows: TGTGCCAGCAGCCCCGGGTACCCAGAGACCCAGTACTTC. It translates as CASSPGYPETQYF.